This entry lists 32 T cell receptor beta chains sequenced from one sample in a study of cytomegalovirus exposure and HLA in healthy donors. PCR employed 60 Vbeta and 13 Jbeta primers. The method was immunoSEQ multiplex PCR; TCRdb's version includes in-frame clones alone and lacks a portion of them. The sample has roughly 200,000 clones; around 80% are singletons. Sequencing used PBMCs. The receptor set was obtained from a man aged 45-65 years in good health and CMV-seronegative.

The chain recombines TRBV7-9 with TRBJ2-5, with D perhaps TRBD2 (6 bases). Trimming removed 1 base at V and 3 bases at J, with 9 bases between. The CDR3 length is 14 residues. Germline V gene sequence: CDR1 SEHNR, CDR2 FQNEAQ (reference sequence). CDR3 nucleotide sequence: TGTGCCAGCAGCTTAGACGGGGGAAAAGAGACCCAGTACTTC. This sequence encodes CASSLDGGKETQYF.

This clone was counted a few times. V usage is TRBV5-1 and J usage is TRBJ1-5; unclear D gene. This CDR3 has 14 residues. V was shortened by 0 bases and J by 0 bases, with 4 bases between the two germline ends. Germline CDR1 and CDR2: SGHRS and YFSETQ. The CDR3 protein is CASSLGASNQPQHF. CDR3 nucleotides: TGCGCCAGCAGCTTGGGGGCTAGCAATCAGCCCCAGCATTTT.

This chain uses TRBV13 with TRBJ2-7; D might be TRBD2 (6 bases). Germline loops: CDR1 PRHDT, CDR2 FYEKMQ (reference sequence). This CDR3 has 13 residues. V was clipped by 4 bases and J by 9 bases, with 16 bases between them. The CDR3 DNA reads TGTGCCAGCAGCTCGCAGCAGGAGGGAGGGCAGTACTTC. It encodes CASSSQQEGGQYF.

This clone has a handful of counts. V and J are TRBV10-2 and TRBJ2-5; a weak D match, TRBD2 (5 bases). V was clipped by 3 bases and J by 5 bases, with 13 bases between them. Germline CDR1 WSHSY, CDR2 SAAADI. The CDR3 covers 14 residues. Written as DNA, the CDR3 is TGCGCCAGCAGTGACCCTGGAAGGAGGGAGACCCAGTACTTC. Translated: CASSDPGRRETQYF.

This clone was counted a few times. The gene calls are TRBV27 and TRBJ2-7, with TRBD2 identical over 9 bases. Per the germline V gene, CDR1 is MNHEY and CDR2 is SMNVEV (reference sequence). This CDR3 region has 16 residues. The ends lost 0 bases at V and 2 bases at J; junction bases unmatched: 5. CDR3 coding DNA: TGTGCCAGCAGTTTATCGTCGATAGCGGGGGCCTACGAGCAGTACTTC. Amino acids: CASSLSSIAGAYEQYF.

This chain links TRBV6-6 with TRBJ2-1; possibly TRBD2 for D (5 bases). CDR1 and CDR2 from the germline V gene are MNHNY and SVGAGI (reference sequence). The CDR3 spans 14 residues. V gave up 7 bases and J gave up 6 bases, with 16 bases separating them. The CDR3 DNA follows: TGTGCCAGCACCCCGTGGCTAGAGGGCAATGAGCAGTTCTTC. Residues: CASTPWLEGNEQFF.

The gene calls are TRBV5-1 and TRBJ1-1, with D perhaps TRBD1 (6 bases). The germline V gene has CDR1 SGHRS and CDR2 YFSETQ. Trimming took off 1 base at V and 3 bases at J, with 10 bases between the two ends. The CDR3 is 14 residues long. DNA for the CDR3: TGCGCCAGCAGCTTGAGGCAGGGGTACACTGAAGCTTTCTTT. Translated, it gives CASSLRQGYTEAFF.

This rearrangement joins TRBV5-1 to TRBJ1-3; perhaps TRBD1 as D (5 bases). Germline CDR1 SGHRS, CDR2 YFSETQ. Trimming cost V 4 bases and J 3 bases, with 14 bases left between them. The CDR3 totals 15 residues. The CDR3 DNA reads TGCGCCAGCAGCGCGGAGGGGAGTTTTGGAAACACCATATATTTT. Translation gives CASSAEGSFGNTIYF.

This clone was found once. The chain recombines TRBV7-2 with TRBJ1-1; a weak D match, TRBD1 (5 bases). There are 14 residues in the CDR3. The ends were cut back, 7 bases at V and 5 bases at J, with 17 bases in the middle. Germline loops: CDR1 SGHTA, CDR2 FQGNSA. The CDR3 nucleotides are TGTGCCAGCACCCGATCGGGGGGACCAACTGAAGCTTTCTTT. Protein: CASTRSGGPTEAFF. Full variable domain (outside the CDR3, taken from reference TRBV7-2 and TRBJ1-1): GAGVSQSPSNKVTEKGKDVELRCDPISGHTALYWYRQSLGQGLEFLIYFQGNSAPDKSGLPSDRFSAERTGGSVSTLTIQRTQQEDSAVYLCASTRSGGPTEAFFGQGTRLTVV.

The J gene is TRBJ2-2, the V gene TRBV6-4, with no clear D. The CDR3 is 12 amino acids. Looked up from germline, CDR1 is MRHNA and CDR2 is SNTAGT. Trimming took 8 bases from V and 7 from J, leaving 11 bases between them. The CDR3 coding sequence is TGTGCCAGCTCCCCGCTCGGCGGGGAGCTGTTTTTT. Translating gives CASSPLGGELFF.

This clone occurred once. V gene TRBV30 combines with J gene TRBJ2-4; D is ambiguous. The CDR3 runs to 12 residues. V lost 5 bases and J 0 bases, leaving 5 bases between the germline ends. Germline V CDR1 and CDR2: GTSNPN, SVGIG (reference sequence). CDR3 in amino acids: CAWSEAKNIQYF. CDR3 DNA sequence: TGTGCCTGGTCAGAAGCCAAAAACATTCAGTACTTC. Looking up the rest from reference TRBV30 and TRBJ2-4 gives the full variable domain: SQTIHQWPATLVQPVGSPLSLECTVEGTSNPNLYWYRQAAGRGLQLLFYSVGIGQISSEVPQNLSASRPQDRQFILSSKKLLLSDSGFYLCAWSEAKNIQYFGAGTRLSVL.

The chain recombines TRBV27 with TRBJ2-3; 7 positions match TRBD1. The germline gives CDR1 MNHEY, CDR2 SMNVEV (reference sequence). V was clipped by 6 bases and J by 14 bases; unmatched bases: 8. The CDR3 has 11 residues. The CDR3 nucleotides read TGTGCCAGCAGCGGATCGGGACAGACGTATTTT. It translates to CASSGSGQTYF.

J is TRBJ2-1 and V is TRBV27; D ambiguous. Looked up from germline, CDR1 is MNHEY and CDR2 is SMNVEV (reference sequence). Trimming pared 6 bases from V and 7 bases from J, leaving 7 bases between. This CDR3 is built from 11 residues. CDR3 in amino acids: CASRVTNEQFF. CDR3 DNA sequence: TGTGCCAGCAGGGTGACTAATGAGCAGTTCTTC.

The CDR3: CASSIEDRKIGELFF. CDR3 DNA sequence: TGTGCCAGTAGTATAGAGGACAGGAAAATCGGGGAGCTGTTTTTT. The V call is TRBV19, the J call TRBJ2-2; 7 bases are a match to TRBD1. Germline assignment: CDR1 LNHDA and CDR2 SQIVND (reference sequence). The junction had 5 bases not matched to a gene; V was cut back by 0 bases and J by 7 bases. The CDR3 loop spans 15 amino acids.

V is TRBV5-1 and J is TRBJ2-7; D possibly corresponds to TRBD1 (5 bases). The CDR3 spans 16 residues. Germline V gene data show CDR1 as SGHRS and CDR2 as YFSETQ. V was cut by 4 bases and J by 1 base, with 18 bases left in between. The CDR3 here is CASSKDTDRLSYEQYF. CDR3 nucleotides: TGCGCCAGCAGCAAGGACACGGACCGGCTGTCCTACGAGCAGTACTTC. The whole variable domain, remainder taken from reference TRBV5-1 and TRBJ2-7, is KAGVTQTPRYLIKTRGQQVTLSCSPISGHRSVSWYQQTPGQGLQFLFEYFSETQRNKGNFPGRFSGRQFSNSRSEMNVSTLELGDSALYLCASSKDTDRLSYEQYFGPGTRLTVT.

The V and J genes are TRBV5-1 and TRBJ1-1, with D uncertain. This CDR3 is 13 amino acids long. V lost 2 bases, J lost 2 bases, and 7 bases lay in between. The germline gives CDR1 SGHRS, CDR2 YFSETQ. CDR3 amino acids: CASSLTDNTEAFF. The CDR3 bases are TGCGCCAGCAGCTTAACAGATAACACTGAAGCTTTCTTT.

This clone has a handful of counts. This chain connects TRBV5-1 to TRBJ2-5, with TRBD1 as a possible D gene (5 bases). The germline V and J ends were trimmed by 2 bases and 4 bases, with 15 bases remaining between them. Germline values: CDR1 SGHRS, CDR2 YFSETQ. This CDR3 contains 15 residues. This CDR3 reads CASSFPSQGRETQYF. As DNA, the CDR3 is TGCGCCAGCAGCTTTCCGTCCCAGGGCAGAGAGACCCAGTACTTC.

A single count supports this clone. This chain connects TRBV19 to TRBJ2-3; the match to TRBD2 covers 7 bases. The J segment lost 2 bases and the V segment lost 9 bases, leaving 5 bases of the junction unmatched. The V gene's germline CDR1 is LNHDA and CDR2 SQIVND (reference sequence). CDR3 length equals 13 residues. In DNA form, the CDR3 reads TGTGCCAGCAAGCGGGAAGACACAGATACGCAGTATTTT. This translates into CASKREDTDTQYF.

The genes are TRBV28 and TRBJ1-2, with 12 bases fitting TRBD1. The junction had 1 base not matched to a gene; V was cut back by 5 bases and J by 3 bases. The germline V gene encodes CDR1 MDHEN and CDR2 SYDVKM. The CDR3 loop spans 14 amino acids. The CDR3 DNA is TGTGCCAGCAGTGGGACAGGGGGCCACTATGGCTACACCTTC. Translation: CASSGTGGHYGYTF.

V gene TRBV7-9 combines with J gene TRBJ1-3, with 8 bases that match TRBD1. The ends lost 0 bases at V and 0 bases at J; junction bases unmatched: 1. This CDR3 has 16 residues. Germline V gene sequence: CDR1 SEHNR, CDR2 FQNEAQ (reference sequence). The CDR3: CASSLAGTGSGNTIYF. The CDR3 coding sequence is TGTGCCAGCAGCTTAGCCGGGACAGGCTCTGGAAACACCATATATTTT.

This sequence joins TRBV5-1 and TRBJ2-1, with 12 bases lining up with TRBD2. The V segment lost 0 bases and the J segment 2 bases; nucleotides outside the gene matches: 9. The length of the CDR3 is 19 residues. Germline lookup yields CDR1 SGHRS and CDR2 YFSETQ. The CDR3 here is CASSLVFASGRGTYNEQFF. The CDR3 nucleotides are TGCGCCAGCAGCTTGGTTTTCGCTAGCGGGAGGGGAACCTACAATGAGCAGTTCTTC.

The genes are TRBV5-5 and TRBJ2-3, with TRBD2 matching over 10 bases. Germline V lookup: CDR1 SGHKS, CDR2 YYEKEE (reference sequence). The J segment lost 3 bases and the V segment lost 0 bases, leaving 1 base of the junction unmatched. This CDR3 spans 15 amino acids. The chain's CDR3 is CASSLGAGGTDTQYF. For the CDR3, the DNA is TGTGCCAGCAGCTTGGGAGCGGGAGGGACAGATACGCAGTATTTT.

The chain carries TRBV11-3 and TRBJ2-1; 7 nucleotides agree with TRBD1. Trimming cost V 5 bases and J 2 bases; bases outside gene matches: 6. CDR1 and CDR2 (germline): SGHNT, YENEEA. This CDR3 comprises 15 residues. This chain's CDR3 is CASSQRTGTYNEQFF. For the CDR3, the DNA is TGTGCCAGCAGCCAAAGGACAGGCACCTACAATGAGCAGTTCTTC.

The chain uses TRBV27 and TRBJ2-7; TRBD2 matches at 7 bases. The germline CDR1 and CDR2 sequences are MNHEY and SMNVEV (reference sequence). Trimming at V came to 6 bases and at J to 3 bases, leaving 8 bases not matched to a gene. This CDR3 has 14 residues. The CDR3 DNA reads as TGTGCCAGCAGCTCGGTTAGCGGGCTCTACGAGCAGTACTTC. It is translated as CASSSVSGLYEQYF.

This chain joins TRBV7-9 and TRBJ1-1, with 8 bases lining up with TRBD1. The CDR3 covers 14 residues. Unmatched junction bases numbered 4, after V lost 6 bases and J lost 1 base. CDR1 is SEHNR, CDR2 FQNEAQ, per germline (reference sequence). The CDR3, as DNA: TGTGCCAGCAGAGCCGACAGGGGGAACACTGAAGCTTTCTTT. Protein sequence: CASRADRGNTEAFF.

V gene TRBV2 combines with J gene TRBJ2-1; 10 bases map to TRBD2. V shed 3 bases and J 7 bases; nucleotides not matched to a gene: 9. Germline V gene lookup returns CDR1 SNHLY and CDR2 FYNNEI. There are 16 residues in the CDR3. The DNA of the CDR3 is TGTGCCAGCAGTGATCAGAGCGGGAGGGCCCGGAATGAGCAGTTCTTC. Protein sequence: CASSDQSGRARNEQFF.

This chain connects TRBV4-1 to TRBJ2-1; D unclear. With 1 base removed from V and 8 bases from J, the gap between germline ends came to 9 bases. Germline CDR1 is MGHRA and CDR2 is YSYEKL. The CDR3 is made up of 13 amino acids. The CDR3 protein is CASSQVSTDEQFF. CDR3 bases: TGCGCCAGCAGCCAAGTCTCGACTGATGAGCAGTTCTTC.

V usage is TRBV15 and J usage is TRBJ2-5; possibly TRBD1 for D (6 bases). The J call is uncertain, as TRBJ2-7 better fits the DNA end. CDR1 and CDR2 from the germline V gene are LNHNV and YYDKDF (reference sequence). The CDR3 loop spans 14 amino acids. The CDR3 region has the DNA TGTGCCACCAGCAGAGACGTACAGGGCGCCGAGCAGTACTTC. It codes for CATSRDVQGAEQYF.

V and J are TRBV7-9 and TRBJ1-2; 9 bases fit TRBD1. Germline CDR1 is SEHNR and CDR2 is FQNEAQ (reference sequence). The CDR3 is 16 residues long. With 3 bases clipped from V and 5 bases from J, the junction kept 10 bases outside the gene matches. CDR3 bases: TGTGCCAGCAGCTTTCCAGGGACAGGGTCTCGATATGGCTACACCTTC. Amino acid sequence: CASSFPGTGSRYGYTF.

This rearrangement joins TRBV19 to TRBJ2-7, with 8 bases lining up with TRBD2. The V and J ends lost 6 bases and 2 bases, in that order; junction bases with no gene match: 12. The CDR3 is 16 residues long. Germline assignment: CDR1 LNHDA and CDR2 SQIVND (reference sequence). In nucleotides, the CDR3 is TGTGCCAGTAGATTGGGGTCCAGCGGGAGCGCCTACGAGCAGTACTTC. This codes for CASRLGSSGSAYEQYF.

The sample holds a few counts of this clone. This chain links TRBV28 with TRBJ1-2; no firm D call. CDR1 is MDHEN, CDR2 SYDVKM, per germline. The CDR3 covers 15 residues. V lost 6 bases to trimming and J lost 2 bases, with 16 bases between them. CDR3 nucleotides: TGTGCCAGCAGACCCTACTCCGGGATAAACTATGGCTACACCTTC. This sequence encodes CASRPYSGINYGYTF.

V usage is TRBV10-1 and J usage is TRBJ1-5, with D uncertain. The germline CDR1 and CDR2 sequences are WNHNN and SYGVQD (reference sequence). The V end was cut by 8 bases, the J end by 3 bases, with 5 bases between. This CDR3 contains 11 residues. The DNA of the CDR3 is TGCGCCAGCCGTTTCAATCAGCCCCAGCATTTT. It yields the protein CASRFNQPQHF.